This paragraph reports one TCR beta chain. Its antigen is still unknown. TCRdb re-analysed the 5' RACE reads in MiXCR, keeping a single row per CDR3 protein. The data hold roughly 550,000 distinct CDR3 sequences, with roughly 20% observed a single time. This specimen comes from a study of T-cell memory formation after mild COVID-19. V was clipped by 5 bases and J by 7 bases, with 16 bases between them. This CDR3 region has 14 residues. CDR1 SEHNR and CDR2 FQNEAQ come from the germline V gene (reference sequence). Study-wide points: The appearance of some responding clones in pre-infection memory suggested that cross-reactive memory joined. Clones contracting day 15 to 85 were balanced CD4/CD8; later expanders leaned CD4+.

The rearrangement joins TRBV7-9 to TRBJ2-3; D is possibly TRBD1 or TRBD2 (5 bases each). This sequence originates from an adult woman who had mild COVID-19 (a few samples of this study predate the infection). Cell type and time point are not known. Source material: PBMCs or a T cell subset sorted from them (not recorded which). In DNA form, the CDR3 reads TGTGCCAGCAGCCACGGGACCGCGGCTAATACGCAGTATTTT. Protein: CASSHGTAANTQYF.